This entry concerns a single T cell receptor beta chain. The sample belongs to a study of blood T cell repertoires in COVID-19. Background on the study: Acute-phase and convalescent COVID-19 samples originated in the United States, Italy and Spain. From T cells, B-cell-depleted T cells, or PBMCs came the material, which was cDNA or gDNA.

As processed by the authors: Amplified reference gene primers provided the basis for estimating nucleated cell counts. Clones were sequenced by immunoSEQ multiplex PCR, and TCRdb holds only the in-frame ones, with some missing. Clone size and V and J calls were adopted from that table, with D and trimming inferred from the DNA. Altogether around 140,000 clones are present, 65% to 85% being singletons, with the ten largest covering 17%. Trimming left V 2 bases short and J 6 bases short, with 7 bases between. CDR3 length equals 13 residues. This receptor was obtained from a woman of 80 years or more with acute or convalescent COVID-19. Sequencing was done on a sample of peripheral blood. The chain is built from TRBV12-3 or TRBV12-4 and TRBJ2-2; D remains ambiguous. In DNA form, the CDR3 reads TGTGCCAGCAGTTTAATGTCCGCCGGGGAGCTGTTTTTT. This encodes CASSLMSAGELFF.